The rows below give T cell receptor beta chains drawn from one sample of a study of vaccination and CD4 T cells after COVID-19. Antigens for these TCRs are unknown. One entry per CDR3 protein, called by TCRdb with MiXCR from the PCR reads. The sample includes 20,000 to 30,000 distinct CDR3 sequences, about 39% of them seen just once. The sequenced sample consisted of CD4+ T cells from blood, cultured in vitro. The origin of the receptors is a human donor who had recovered from COVID-19. Each CDR3 is given with its conserved first and last residue. Each record gives: V gene, clone size, CDR3 length, D gene, J gene, CDR3 protein, CDR3 DNA. The D gene is left open where the match is weak. Rows give clone size only sometimes, using once, few, many, or a class for an expanded clone.

>TRBV28|few|14|.|TRBJ1-6
CASSLRGYNSPLHF
TGTGCCAGCAGTTTACGTGGTTATAATTCACCCCTCCACTTT
>TRBV5-1|few|15|.|TRBJ1-2
CASSLSGGENYGYTF
TGCGCCAGCAGCTTGAGCGGTGGAGAGAACTATGGCTACACCTTC
>TRBV28|.|20|TRBD2|TRBJ2-3
CASSLYGASGGPEMADTQYF
TGTGCCAGCAGTTTATATGGGGCTAGCGGGGGGCCGGAGATGGCAGATACGCAGTATTTT
>TRBV5-4|.|15|.|TRBJ1-3
CASSLQGRGGNTIYF
TGTGCCAGCAGCCTCCAGGGGCGTGGAGGAAACACCATATATTTT
>TRBV28|.|17|TRBD2|TRBJ2-1
CASSRPTSGNSYNEQFF
TGTGCCAGCAGTCGCCCGACTAGCGGGAACTCCTACAATGAGCAGTTCTTC
>TRBV20-1|.|17|.|TRBJ2-1
CSARFGVLGTRVNEQFF
TGCAGTGCTAGATTCGGGGTACTAGGCACCAGGGTTAATGAGCAGTTCTTC
>TRBV27|.|14|.|TRBJ2-1
CASSFLGGANEQFF
TGTGCCAGCAGTTTTCTGGGCGGAGCAAATGAGCAGTTCTTC
>TRBV2|.|15|TRBD1|TRBJ2-2
CASSVEQGATGELFF
TGTGCCAGCAGTGTCGAACAGGGGGCCACCGGGGAGCTGTTTTTT
>TRBV5-1|.|17|TRBD1|TRBJ2-5
CASSLAIQGWAKETQYF
TGCGCCAGCAGCTTGGCGATACAGGGGTGGGCCAAAGAGACCCAGTACTTC
>TRBV20-1|.|13|.|TRBJ2-1
CSAGTGPYNEQFF
TGCAGTGCCGGGACTGGACCCTACAATGAGCAGTTCTTC
>TRBV4-2|few|16|.|TRBJ2-2
CASSLTGGRNTGELFF
TGTGCCAGCAGCCTAACCGGGGGACGTAACACCGGGGAGCTGTTTTTT
>TRBV2|few|13|.|TRBJ2-3
CASSEGWGDTQYF
TGTGCCAGCAGTGAAGGGTGGGGAGATACGCAGTATTTT
>TRBV20-1|once|17|TRBD2|TRBJ2-1
CSADGTSGRASPLGQFF
TGCAGTGCCGACGGGACTAGCGGGAGGGCCTCCCCTTTAGGGCAGTTCTTC
>TRBV6-4|.|16|.|TRBJ2-2
CASSVEGNSNTGELFF
TGTGCCAGCAGTGTTGAGGGGAACTCGAACACCGGGGAGCTGTTTTTT
>TRBV20-1|.|16|.|TRBJ1-4
CSASHGEAATNEKLFF
TGCAGTGCTAGCCATGGAGAAGCGGCAACTAATGAAAAACTGTTTTTT
>TRBV20-1|few|15|TRBD2|TRBJ2-3
CSAGTLAGNTDTQYF
TGCAGTGCAGGGACCCTAGCGGGCAACACAGATACGCAGTATTTT
>TRBV11-2|.|16|.|TRBJ2-1
CASSLGSGGRYNEQFF
TGTGCCAGCAGCTTAGGGTCAGGTGGTCGGTACAATGAGCAGTTCTTC
>TRBV14|.|14|TRBD1|TRBJ1-2
CASSRTGEGYGYTF
TGTGCCAGCAGTCGTACAGGGGAGGGTTATGGCTACACCTTC
>TRBV14|once|19|TRBD2|TRBJ2-7
CASSQDLRLAGGKSYEQYF
TGTGCCAGCAGCCAAGATCTCCGACTAGCGGGAGGGAAGTCCTACGAGCAGTACTTC
>TRBV28|.|16|.|TRBJ2-2
CASSTPGPTNTGELFF
TGTGCCAGCAGTACACCGGGACCCACGAACACCGGGGAGCTGTTTTTT
>TRBV19|.|14|.|TRBJ1-2
CASSIDSARPSHTF
TGTGCCAGTAGTATAGATTCGGCAAGGCCCTCGCACACCTTC
>TRBV20-1|.|15|TRBD2|TRBJ2-3
CSVPGLAVSTDTQYF
TGCAGTGTTCCCGGACTAGCGGTTAGCACAGATACGCAGTATTTT
>TRBV2|.|15|TRBD2|TRBJ2-5
CASRRGGARQETQYF
TGTGCCAGCAGACGCGGGGGGGCAAGGCAAGAGACCCAGTACTTC
>TRBV28|few|11|.|TRBJ1-1
CASSHDTEAFF
TGTGCCAGCAGCCATGACACTGAAGCTTTCTTT
>TRBV18|.|14|TRBD1|TRBJ1-2
CASSPPGQGYGYTF
TGTGCCAGCTCACCACCGGGACAGGGTTATGGCTACACCTTC
>TRBV11-3|few|14|.|TRBJ2-3
CASSLVRGMDTQYF
TGTGCCAGCAGCTTAGTGAGGGGGATGGATACGCAGTATTTT
>TRBV20-1|few|15|TRBD1|TRBJ1-1
CSARAGDRQGAEAFF
TGCAGTGCTAGAGCGGGGGACAGGCAGGGGGCTGAAGCTTTCTTT
>TRBV5-6|.|12|.|TRBJ2-7
CASSSNEASRYF
TGTGCCAGCAGCTCTAATGAGGCTTCTCGGTACTTC
>TRBV7-2|.|15|.|TRBJ1-3
CASSSGRSSGNTIYF
TGTGCCAGCAGCTCGGGCAGGAGCTCTGGAAACACCATATATTTT
>TRBV6-2/TRBV6-3|.|12|.|TRBJ1-2
CASSYSNYGYTF
TGTGCCAGCAGTTACAGCAACTATGGCTACACCTTC
>TRBV6-1|.|15|TRBD2|TRBJ2-3
CASGTPSGNTDTQYF
TGTGCCAGCGGGACGCCTAGCGGCAACACAGATACGCAGTATTTT
>TRBV2|.|17|TRBD1|TRBJ1-5
CASSPLGQGLSNQPQHF
TGTGCCAGCAGTCCCTTAGGACAGGGACTTAGCAATCAGCCCCAGCATTTT
>TRBV6-1|.|15|TRBD1|TRBJ1-3
CASSPQGASGNTIYF
TGTGCCAGCAGTCCCCAGGGGGCGTCCGGAAACACCATATATTTT
>TRBV12-3/TRBV12-4|.|16|.|TRBJ2-7
CASSLAGQGVAYEQYF
TGTGCCAGCAGTTTAGCGGGGCAGGGTGTAGCCTACGAGCAGTACTTC
>TRBV2|.|11|.|TRBJ2-7
CASRVSYEQYF
TGTGCCAGCAGGGTATCCTACGAGCAGTACTTC
>TRBV20-1|.|9|.|TRBJ2-1
CSASSEQFF
TGCAGTGCTAGTAGTGAGCAGTTCTTC
>TRBV30|.|14|.|TRBJ2-1
CAWSLLTGYNEQFF
TGTGCCTGGAGTCTTTTGACGGGCTACAATGAGCAGTTCTTC
>TRBV6-2/TRBV6-3|.|15|.|TRBJ1-1
CASSYPRRGLAEAFF
TGTGCCAGCAGTTACCCCCGGAGGGGCTTGGCTGAAGCTTTCTTT
>TRBV6-2/TRBV6-3|.|17|.|TRBJ1-5
CASSYPRGGTSNQPQHF
TGTGCCAGCAGTTACCCCCGTGGAGGGACGAGCAATCAGCCCCAGCATTTT
>TRBV7-2|.|16|.|TRBJ2-2
CASSSFPRGPTGELFF
TGTGCCAGCAGCTCTTTCCCTAGGGGTCCCACCGGGGAGCTGTTTTTT
>TRBV5-4|few|15|.|TRBJ2-5
CASSLAAGSQETQYF
TGTGCCAGCAGCTTGGCCGCAGGAAGTCAAGAGACCCAGTACTTC
>TRBV7-7|once|16|TRBD2|TRBJ2-5
CASSLRPGGAVETQYF
TGTGCCAGCAGCTTACGTCCCGGGGGGGCCGTGGAGACCCAGTACTTC
>TRBV7-9|.|14|.|TRBJ2-6
CASRVGSGANVLTF
TGTGCCAGCCGGGTCGGCTCTGGGGCCAACGTCCTGACTTTC
>TRBV28|.|17|.|TRBJ2-3
CASSGTLEWVRPDTQYF
TGTGCCAGCAGTGGTACACTCGAATGGGTGAGGCCAGATACGCAGTATTTT
>TRBV27|.|16|.|TRBJ2-1
CASSRPTGRSYNEQFF
TGTGCCAGCAGTAGGCCTACAGGGCGCTCCTACAATGAGCAGTTCTTC
>TRBV18|.|15|.|TRBJ1-5
CASSPLQGVNQPQHF
TGTGCCAGCTCACCACTACAGGGAGTCAATCAGCCCCAGCATTTT
>TRBV19|.|14|.|TRBJ1-1
CASSIQPFNTEAFF
TGTGCCAGTAGTATACAGCCGTTCAACACTGAAGCTTTCTTT
>TRBV7-8|.|16|TRBD1|TRBJ1-1
CASSPLTGGVDTEAFF
TGTGCCAGCAGCCCATTGACAGGGGGCGTAGACACTGAAGCTTTCTTT
>TRBV2|once|12|.|TRBJ1-2
CASSAIDYGYTF
TGTGCCAGCAGTGCCATTGACTATGGCTACACCTTC
>TRBV10-3|.|13|.|TRBJ2-1
CAISQLVYNEQFF
TGTGCCATCAGCCAACTCGTTTACAATGAGCAGTTCTTC
>TRBV24-1|few|16|TRBD2|TRBJ2-2
CATSDLGGRGTGELFF
TGTGCCACCAGTGATTTGGGCGGGAGAGGGACCGGGGAGCTGTTTTTT